This T cell receptor (beta chain) originates from a study of blood T cell repertoires in COVID-19. Whole-study context: Samples of COVID-19 (acute and convalescent) were obtained from the United States, Italy and Spain. PBMCs, B-cell-depleted T cells, or T cells were the source of the cDNA or gDNA that made up the material.

In the study's own analysis: Estimation of nucleated cell counts was performed using reference gene primer amplification. The protocol was immunoSEQ multiplex PCR, while the TCRdb copy is restricted to in-frame clones and leaves out a portion. D and trimming come from the DNA, and the V and J calls and clone size come from that table. The sample consists of 55,000 to 65,000 clones, 70% to 85% of them appearing once. Unmatched junction bases numbered 8, after V lost 7 bases and J lost 9 bases. Looked up from germline, CDR1 is MNHEY and CDR2 is SMNVEV (reference sequence). There are 13 residues in the CDR3.

The chain is built from TRBV27 and TRBJ2-1, with 8 bases lining up with TRBD1. The sequencing sample was made of peripheral blood. The TCR was taken from a man aged 60-69 years with acute or convalescent COVID-19. This CDR3 reads CASKWQGASEQFF. CDR3 bases: TGTGCCAGCAAGTGGCAGGGGGCTAGTGAGCAGTTCTTC.